This T cell receptor (beta chain) was identified in a study of T-cell memory formation after mild COVID-19. At the level of the study: TCR clusters were largely donor specific. Study-level points and caveats: Day 15 to 85 contracting clones showed balanced CD4/CD8; later expanders leaned CD4+.

This clonotype was seen a handful of times. Its specificity is unknown. TCRdb used MiXCR to reprocess the 5' RACE reads, holding one entry per CDR3 protein. The sample yields a few hundred thousand distinct CDR3 sequences, 15% to 20% seen once. Deletions cut 5 bases from V and 2 bases from J, with 16 bases between. The CDR3 sequence is 16 residues long. The source material was PBMCs or a T cell subset sorted from them (not recorded which). The chain joins TRBV12-3 or TRBV12-4 to TRBJ1-5; D is unresolved. The source is a man aged 18 to 30 who had mild COVID-19 (a few samples of this study predate the infection). Cell type and time point are not known. CDR3 loop: CASSPRLGLGNQPQHF. In DNA form, the CDR3 reads TGTGCCAGCAGTCCCCGGTTAGGGTTGGGCAATCAGCCCCAGCATTTT.